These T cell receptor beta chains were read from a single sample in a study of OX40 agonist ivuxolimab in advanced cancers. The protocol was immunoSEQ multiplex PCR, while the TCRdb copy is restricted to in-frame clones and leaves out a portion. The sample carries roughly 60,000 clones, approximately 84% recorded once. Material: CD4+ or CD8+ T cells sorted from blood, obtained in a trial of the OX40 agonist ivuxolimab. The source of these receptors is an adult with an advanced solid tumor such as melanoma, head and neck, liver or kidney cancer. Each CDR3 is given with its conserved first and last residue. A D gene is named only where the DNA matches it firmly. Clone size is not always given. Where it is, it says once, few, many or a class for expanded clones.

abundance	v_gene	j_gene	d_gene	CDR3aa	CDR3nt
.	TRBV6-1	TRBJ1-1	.	CASSERRQNTEAFF	TGTGCCAGCAGTGAACGGAGACAGAACACTGAAGCTTTCTTT
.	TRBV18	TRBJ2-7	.	CASSALGPNEQYF	TGTGCCAGCTCAGCTCTGGGGCCTAACGAGCAGTACTTC
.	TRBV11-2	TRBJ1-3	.	CASSPGTINGNTIYF	TGTGCCAGCAGCCCTGGGACAATAAACGGAAACACCATATATTTT
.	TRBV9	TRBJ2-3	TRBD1	CASSLTGVTDTQYF	TGTGCCAGCAGCTTGACAGGGGTCACAGATACGCAGTATTTT
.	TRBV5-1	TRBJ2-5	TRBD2	CASSSAGATETQYF	TGCGCCAGCAGCTCAGCGGGAGCGACGGAGACCCAGTACTTC
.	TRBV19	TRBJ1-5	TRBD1	CASSSSRRQGDLSNQPQHF	TGTGCCAGCTCCTCCTCGAGAAGGCAGGGGGATTTGAGCAATCAGCCCCAGCATTTT
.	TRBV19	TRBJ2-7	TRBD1	CASSIGGQPQYF	TGTGCCAGTAGTATTGGGGGACAGCCCCAGTACTTC
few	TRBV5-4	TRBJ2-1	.	CASSLSGARRNEQFF	TGTGCCAGCAGCTTGTCGGGTGCCCGGCGTAATGAGCAGTTCTTC
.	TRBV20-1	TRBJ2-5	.	CSASPSETQYF	TGCAGTGCTAGCCCCTCCGAGACCCAGTACTTC
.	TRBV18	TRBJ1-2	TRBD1	CASSPDRGGFYGYTF	TGTGCCAGCTCACCGGACAGGGGGGGGTTCTATGGCTACACCTTC
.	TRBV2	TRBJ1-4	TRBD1	CASGDRDEKLFF	TGTGCCAGTGGGGACAGGGATGAAAAACTGTTTTTT